The 20 T cell receptor beta chains presented below share a single source sample, sequenced in a study of blood T cell repertoires in COVID-19. The table came from immunoSEQ multiplex PCR; TCRdb's copy has only in-frame clones and leaves some out. This sample yields about 300,000 clones, of which around 87% are seen a single time; 2% to 3% belongs to the top ten. The sample taken for sequencing was peripheral blood. The source of these receptors is a man aged 18 to 30 with active or convalescent COVID-19.

The genes are TRBV5-4 and TRBJ2-1, with 8 nucleotides matching TRBD2. CDR1 and CDR2 from the germline V gene are SGHNT and YYREEE (reference sequence). V was clipped by 0 bases and J by 4 bases; unmatched bases: 3. The CDR3 loop spans 15 amino acids. The CDR3: CASSLALAEYNEQFF. In nucleotides, the CDR3 is TGTGCCAGCAGCTTGGCACTAGCGGAATACAATGAGCAGTTCTTC.

The rearrangement joins TRBV28 to TRBJ2-2; a possible D gene is TRBD1 (8 bases). The CDR3 has 15 residues. Germline V gives CDR1 MDHEN, CDR2 SYDVKM. Trimming shortened V by 8 bases and J by 5 bases, and 18 bases separated the two germline ends. Here the CDR3 reads CASHRSQGGTGELFF. The CDR3 DNA sequence: TGTGCCAGCCACCGTTCACAGGGGGGGACCGGGGAGCTGTTTTTT.

V and J are TRBV30 and TRBJ2-7; D not certain. Trimming took off 2 bases at V and 2 bases at J, with 13 bases between the two ends. The CDR3 is made up of 14 amino acids. In germline, CDR1 is GTSNPN, CDR2 SVGIG (reference sequence). In nucleotides, the CDR3 is TGTGCCTGGAGTACAGACCCCTTTCCCTACGAGCAGTACTTC. This sequence encodes CAWSTDPFPYEQYF.

V gene TRBV27 combines with J gene TRBJ2-7; 8 nucleotides agree with TRBD1. V was clipped by 5 bases and J by 1 base; unmatched bases: 4. The germline gives CDR1 MNHEY, CDR2 SMNVEV (reference sequence). The CDR3 has 14 amino acids. The CDR3 region is CASSRRQGSYEQYF. DNA for the CDR3: TGTGCCAGCAGTAGAAGACAGGGGTCCTACGAGCAGTACTTC.

The J gene is TRBJ2-3, the V gene TRBV5-4; D is possibly TRBD1 (6 bases). The CDR3 extends over 13 amino acids. Trimming left V 4 bases short and J 4 bases short, with 10 bases between. Germline lookup yields CDR1 SGHNT and CDR2 YYREEE (reference sequence). The CDR3 DNA reads TGTGCCAGCAGCCGGGGACACGCAGATACGCAGTATTTT. Protein: CASSRGHADTQYF.

The chain joins TRBV9 to TRBJ1-2; TRBD1 aligns across 7 bases. This CDR3 spans 14 amino acids. Germline-derived CDR1 and CDR2 are SGDLS and YYNGEE. The V gene end was trimmed by 4 bases and the J gene end by 6 bases; junction bases not matched to a gene: 9. The CDR3 reads CASSPYRGHNGYTF. CDR3 bases: TGTGCCAGCAGCCCTTACAGGGGACACAATGGCTACACCTTC. The complete variable domain, with remaining parts taken from reference TRBV9 and TRBJ1-2, reads DSGVTQTPKHLITATGQRVTLRCSPRSGDLSVYWYQQSLDQGLQFLIQYYNGEERAKGNILERFSAQQFPDLHSELNLSSLELGDSALYFCASSPYRGHNGYTFGSGTRLTVV.

This sequence joins TRBV4-2 and TRBJ1-1; D unclear. The CDR3 sequence is 15 residues long. Trimming left V 0 bases short and J 3 bases short, with 11 bases between. The germline V gene has CDR1 LGHNA and CDR2 YNFKEQ. The CDR3 region has the DNA TGTGCCAGCAGCCAAGATCTGACATTATACACTGAAGCTTTCTTT. Protein: CASSQDLTLYTEAFF.

This chain links TRBV19 with TRBJ2-6; weak D call: TRBD1 (5 bases). The CDR3 totals 14 residues. From germline, CDR1 is LNHDA and CDR2 SQIVND (reference sequence). The V end was cut by 11 bases, the J end by 0 bases, with 11 bases between. The CDR3 loop reads CAAKGYSGANVLTF. The CDR3 DNA reads as TGTGCCGCCAAGGGGTACTCTGGGGCCAACGTCCTGACTTTC.

The chain combines TRBV6-5 with TRBJ1-1; D is unresolved. V was trimmed by 2 bases and J by 5 bases, leaving 9 bases between them. CDR1 and CDR2 (germline): MNHEY, SVGAGI. The length of the CDR3 is 13 residues. CDR3 in amino acids: CASSYHRETEAFF. The DNA for the CDR3 is TGTGCCAGCAGTTACCACCGGGAGACTGAAGCTTTCTTT.

This clone was found a few times. This chain links TRBV27 with TRBJ1-5, with D perhaps matching TRBD1 (6 bases). V was shortened by 5 bases and J by 7 bases, with 18 bases between the two germline ends. The germline gives CDR1 MNHEY, CDR2 SMNVEV (reference sequence). This CDR3 region has 15 residues. CDR3 sequence (DNA): TGTGCCAGCAGTCCCGGGACAAGGCCTACCCAGCCCCAGCATTTT. Translated: CASSPGTRPTQPQHF.

The V call is TRBV2, the J call TRBJ2-1, with TRBD1 as a possible D gene (6 bases). Trimming left V 5 bases short and J 6 bases short, with 11 bases between. The CDR3 extends over 13 amino acids. CDR1 is SNHLY and CDR2 is FYNNEI in the germline V gene. CDR3 protein: CASSIIQGNEQFF. For the CDR3, the DNA is TGTGCCAGCAGTATCATACAGGGCAATGAGCAGTTCTTC.

V usage is TRBV19 and J usage is TRBJ1-1, with a weak D call TRBD1 (5 bases). V dropped 5 bases and J dropped 7 bases, with 17 bases sitting between them. This CDR3 has 14 residues. Germline V lookup: CDR1 LNHDA, CDR2 SQIVND (reference sequence). The CDR3 DNA reads TGTGCCAGTAGTCCGAGGACATCAGGTAATGAAGCTTTCTTT. It translates to CASSPRTSGNEAFF.

The CDR3 bases are TGTGCCAGCAGTTTCTCGGGGGGCTCCTACAATGAGCAGTTCTTC. Protein: CASSFSGGSYNEQFF. This chain links TRBV6-5 with TRBJ2-1, with 7 bases lining up with TRBD2. The CDR3 contains 15 residues. The V gene end was trimmed by 4 bases and the J gene end by 0 bases; junction bases not matched to a gene: 3. Germline CDR1 and CDR2: MNHEY and SVGAGI.

This clone has only a few counts. The chain links TRBV2 to TRBJ1-1; perhaps TRBD1 as D (6 bases). The CDR3 sequence is 14 residues long. V lost 11 bases, J lost 4 bases, and 20 bases lay in between. Looked up from germline, CDR1 is SNHLY and CDR2 is FYNNEI. The chain's CDR3 is CAGTRQETLTEAFF. The CDR3 nucleotides read TGTGCCGGGACGAGACAGGAGACACTCACTGAAGCTTTCTTT. The full variable domain, with the rest looked up from reference TRBV2 and TRBJ1-1, is EPEVTQTPSHQVTQMGQEVILRCVPISNHLYFYWYRQILGQKVEFLVSFYNNEISEKSEIFDDQFSVERPDGSNFTLKIRSTKLEDSAMYFCAGTRQETLTEAFFGQGTRLTVV.

The chain has TRBV27 and TRBJ1-1; D not certain. The CDR3 spans 11 residues. Germline V lookup: CDR1 MNHEY, CDR2 SMNVEV (reference sequence). The germline V and J ends were trimmed by 4 bases and 4 bases, with 4 bases remaining between them. The CDR3 coding sequence is TGTGCCAGCAGTTCCGGCACTGAAGCTTTCTTT. This codes for CASSSGTEAFF.

This sequence joins TRBV5-4 and TRBJ2-5; the match to TRBD2 covers 12 bases. The germline V gene has CDR1 SGHNT and CDR2 YYREEE (reference sequence). V shed 3 bases, J shed 5 bases, and the junction held 5 bases outside the gene matches. CDR3 length: 15 residues. CDR3 nucleotide sequence: TGTGCCAGCAGCTCGCTAGCGGGAGGGTCCGAGACCCAGTACTTC. This encodes CASSSLAGGSETQYF. Complete variable domain (other parts from reference TRBV5-4 and TRBJ2-5): ETGVTQSPTHLIKTRGQQVTLRCSSQSGHNTVSWYQQALGQGPQFIFQYYREEENGRGNFPPRFSGLQFPNYSSELNVNALELDDSALYLCASSSLAGGSETQYFGPGTRLLVL.

The rearrangement links TRBV6-2 or TRBV6-3 to TRBJ2-1; D may be TRBD2 (5 bases). Germline values: CDR1 MNHEY, CDR2 SVGEGT. The CDR3 has 15 amino acids. V was clipped by 2 bases and J by 4 bases, with 12 bases between them. The CDR3 protein is CASSYTGGQYNEQFF. DNA of the CDR3: TGTGCCAGCAGTTACACTGGCGGGCAATACAATGAGCAGTTCTTC.

The chain has TRBV4-1 and TRBJ2-7; D is unclear. This CDR3 region has 13 residues. The V gene's germline CDR1 is MGHRA and CDR2 YSYEKL. With 5 bases removed from V and 3 bases from J, the gap between germline ends came to 11 bases. The DNA of the CDR3 is TGCGCCAGCAGCTCGACACTTTTCTACGAGCAGTACTTC. This encodes CASSSTLFYEQYF.

The chain employs TRBV4-1 and TRBJ1-5, with 9 bases identical to TRBD1. CDR1 and CDR2 (germline): MGHRA, YSYEKL. The ends lost 4 bases at V and 2 bases at J; junction bases unmatched: 3. The CDR3 has 15 amino acids. The CDR3 DNA sequence: TGCGCCAGCAGCCCGGGACAGGGAGGCAATCAGCCCCAGCATTTT. Its protein product is CASSPGQGGNQPQHF.

The chain employs TRBV10-3 and TRBJ1-1, with 9 bases identical to TRBD1. The CDR3 contains 15 residues. The V segment lost 3 bases and the J segment 1 base; nucleotides outside the gene matches: 3. Per germline, CDR1 ENHRY and CDR2 SYGVKD. CDR3 protein: CAISDEDRGNTEAFF. The DNA of the CDR3 is TGTGCCATCAGTGACGAGGACAGGGGGAACACTGAAGCTTTCTTT.